This TCR beta chain came from a study of glioma-infiltrating T cells after dendritic cell vaccination. The CDR3 loop spans 16 amino acids. Germline V CDR1 and CDR2: GTSNPN, SVGIG (reference sequence). Trimming pared 3 bases from V and 6 bases from J, leaving 20 bases between. Time point indicated: after dendritic cell vaccination, including at tumor progression/relapse. The data were produced by immunoSEQ multiplex PCR, yet TCRdb's version contains in-frame clones alone and is incomplete. The sample has approximately 91,000 clones, approximately 80% seen once. The clonotype was recovered from a human donor with glioblastoma. This sequence joins TRBV30 and TRBJ2-2, with D possibly being TRBD1 (6 bases). This material consisted of blood, taken after dendritic cell vaccination. This CDR3 reads CAWRNGQTYHSGELFF. CDR3 nucleotides: TGTGCCTGGAGAAACGGACAGACCTATCACTCCGGGGAGCTGTTTTTT. The whole variable domain, filled in from reference TRBV30 and TRBJ2-2, reads SQTIHQWPATLVQPVGSPLSLECTVEGTSNPNLYWYRQAAGRGLQLLFYSVGIGQISSEVPQNLSASRPQDRQFILSSKKLLLSDSGFYLCAWRNGQTYHSGELFFGEGSRLTVL.